Listed here are 22 T cell receptor beta chains from one sample, sequenced in a study of OX40 agonist ivuxolimab in advanced cancers. Data came from immunoSEQ multiplex PCR; TCRdb stores just in-frame clones and leaves some out. This sample yields about 78,000 clones, of which more than 70% are seen a single time; approximately 2% belongs to the top ten. Sequenced here: CD4+ or CD8+ T cells sorted from blood, sampled in a trial of the OX40 agonist ivuxolimab. All receptors come from an adult with an advanced solid tumor such as melanoma, head and neck, liver or kidney cancer.

CDR3 protein: CASSRERDISYGYTF. Written as DNA, the CDR3 is TGTGCCAGCAGCCGGGAAAGGGACATCTCCTATGGCTACACCTTC. The gene calls are TRBV5-4 and TRBJ1-2; perhaps TRBD1 as D (6 bases). V dropped 4 bases and J dropped 4 bases, with 17 bases sitting between them. CDR1 and CDR2 (germline): SGHNT, YYREEE (reference sequence). The length of the CDR3 is 15 residues.

This clone has a single count. The rearrangement joins TRBV30 to TRBJ1-1, with a possible D match to TRBD1 (6 bases). V lost 4 bases to trimming and J lost 6 bases, with 18 bases between them. Germline CDR1 reads GTSNPN; CDR2 reads SVGIG (reference sequence). This CDR3 region has 14 residues. This chain's CDR3 is CAWNAGAGVPEAFF. Here the CDR3 DNA reads TGTGCCTGGAACGCAGGGGCCGGGGTCCCTGAAGCTTTCTTT.

The chain joins TRBV6-5 to TRBJ1-6, with 8 bases fitting TRBD1. This CDR3 has 14 amino acids. The V gene's germline CDR1 is MNHEY and CDR2 SVGAGI. The V gene end was trimmed by 6 bases and the J gene end by 7 bases; junction bases not matched to a gene: 5. The CDR3 sequence: CASSRGQENSPLHF. The CDR3 DNA is TGTGCCAGCAGCAGGGGACAGGAGAATTCACCCCTCCACTTT.

The V and J genes are TRBV9 and TRBJ2-3, with TRBD2 matching over 13 bases. Germline trimming cut 2 bases from V and 6 bases from J; bases unmatched to any gene: 6. Germline lookup yields CDR1 SGDLS and CDR2 YYNGEE. This CDR3 region has 16 residues. The CDR3 DNA sequence: TGTGCCAGCAGCGTGGGGACTAGCGGGAAGTGGGATACGCAGTATTTT. Protein product: CASSVGTSGKWDTQYF.

The chain uses TRBV28 and TRBJ1-5; TRBD1 aligns across 8 bases. V gave up 5 bases and J gave up 4 bases; unmatched junction bases: 7. Germline assignment: CDR1 MDHEN and CDR2 SYDVKM. This CDR3 spans 15 amino acids. CDR3 coding DNA: TGTGCCAGCAGTGCTGGACAGGGTTGGAATCAGCCCCAGCATTTT. As protein: CASSAGQGWNQPQHF.

The rearrangement joins TRBV7-2 to TRBJ2-2; D perhaps matches TRBD2 (6 bases). Germline assignment: CDR1 SGHTA and CDR2 FQGNSA. V was trimmed by 1 base and J by 7 bases, leaving 10 bases between them. The CDR3 loop spans 14 amino acids. This chain's CDR3 is CASSLGPGDGELFF. CDR3 bases: TGTGCCAGCAGCTTAGGACCGGGGGACGGGGAGCTGTTTTTT.

The chain couples TRBV4-3 to TRBJ2-1, with D perhaps matching TRBD2 (6 bases). Trimming left V 4 bases short and J 0 bases short, with 16 bases between. This CDR3 has 17 residues. Per germline, CDR1 LGHNA and CDR2 YSLEER. The CDR3 DNA sequence: TGCGCCAGCAGCCGACAAAGCGGGCCTAGCTCCTACAATGAGCAGTTCTTC. Encoded protein: CASSRQSGPSSYNEQFF.

The genes are TRBV6-5 and TRBJ2-7; possibly TRBD1 for D (6 bases). Deletions cut 6 bases from V and 6 bases from J, with 18 bases between. This CDR3 is 14 amino acids long. Per germline, CDR1 MNHEY and CDR2 SVGAGI. CDR3 nucleotides: TGTGCCAGCAGGACAGGCCCAAGGGGCTCCGAGCAGTACTTC. Protein: CASRTGPRGSEQYF.

This chain joins TRBV28 and TRBJ2-7; TRBD1 matches 11 bases. The V segment lost 4 bases and the J segment 4 bases; nucleotides outside the gene matches: 6. CDR1 is MDHEN and CDR2 is SYDVKM in the germline V gene. The length of the CDR3 is 15 residues. CDR3 DNA: TGTGCCAGCAGTTGGACAGGGGGCGAGATGTACGAGCAGTACTTC. This codes for CASSWTGGEMYEQYF.

This clone was observed a single time. The J gene is TRBJ1-4, the V gene TRBV28; TRBD1 might be the D (5 bases). CDR3 length: 13 amino acids. V was clipped by 3 bases and J by 13 bases, with 15 bases between them. Germline CDR1 reads MDHEN; CDR2 reads SYDVKM. CDR3 loop: CASSFRLSQGLFF. The DNA of the CDR3 is TGTGCCAGCAGTTTCCGGCTCTCCCAGGGACTGTTTTTT.

J is TRBJ2-2 and V is TRBV18; D unresolved. Germline V lookup: CDR1 KGHSH, CDR2 LQKENI. CDR3 size: 17 residues. Trimming left V 0 bases short and J 2 bases short, with 13 bases between. CDR3 DNA sequence: TGTGCCAGCTCACCACCGTCACGTGCAGACAACACCGGGGAGCTGTTTTTT. Translation: CASSPPSRADNTGELFF.

J is TRBJ1-2 and V is TRBV9, with 12 bases aligning to TRBD1. V gave up 4 bases and J gave up 6 bases; unmatched junction bases: 10. Germline CDR1 reads SGDLS; CDR2 reads YYNGEE. CDR3 length equals 16 residues. For the CDR3, the DNA is TGTGCCAGCAGCCATACTTGGGACAGGGGGCAGAATGGCTACACCTTC. It specifies CASSHTWDRGQNGYTF. The entire variable domain, with the rest obtained from reference TRBV9 and TRBJ1-2, is as follows: DSGVTQTPKHLITATGQRVTLRCSPRSGDLSVYWYQQSLDQGLQFLIQYYNGEERAKGNILERFSAQQFPDLHSELNLSSLELGDSALYFCASSHTWDRGQNGYTFGSGTRLTVV.

This chain links TRBV18 with TRBJ2-1; 7 bases fit TRBD2. Per germline, CDR1 KGHSH and CDR2 LQKENI. This CDR3 has 16 amino acids. V shed 5 bases and J 4 bases; nucleotides not matched to a gene: 11. CDR3 DNA: TGTGCCAGCTCATTCTTAAGGGAGGGGCCTTACAATGAGCAGTTCTTC. It codes for CASSFLREGPYNEQFF.

V gene TRBV6-5 combines with J gene TRBJ2-7, with a possible D match to TRBD2 (5 bases). Looked up from germline, CDR1 is MNHEY and CDR2 is SVGAGI. Trimming took 6 bases from V and 0 from J, leaving 6 bases between them. This CDR3 is 12 amino acids long. DNA of the CDR3: TGTGCCAGCAGAGACTACTCCTACGAGCAGTACTTC. Its protein product is CASRDYSYEQYF.

The chain recombines TRBV5-1 with TRBJ2-7, with a possible D match to TRBD1 (5 bases). V lost 2 bases to trimming and J lost 0 bases, with 9 bases between them. Germline values: CDR1 SGHRS, CDR2 YFSETQ. The CDR3 consists of 14 residues. The CDR3 loop reads CASSLQVSSYEQYF. CDR3 DNA: TGCGCCAGCAGCTTACAGGTTAGCTCCTACGAGCAGTACTTC.

This clone was detected only a few times. The chain uses TRBV5-1 and TRBJ1-1, with D hard to call. V lost 2 bases and J 1 base, leaving 12 bases between the germline ends. Germline lookup yields CDR1 SGHRS and CDR2 YFSETQ. The CDR3 runs to 15 residues. The CDR3 DNA reads TGCGCCAGCAGCTTATCGCCCAGGACGAACACTGAAGCTTTCTTT. It translates to CASSLSPRTNTEAFF.

CDR3 residues: CASSEGGRQYEQYF. The CDR3, as DNA: TGCGCCAGCAGTGAGGGCGGGAGACAATACGAGCAGTACTTC. This chain links TRBV10-1 with TRBJ2-7; 7 bases fit TRBD2. V gave up 2 bases and J gave up 4 bases; unmatched junction bases: 5. The germline V gene encodes CDR1 WNHNN and CDR2 SYGVQD (reference sequence). The CDR3 has 14 residues.

This clone was seen just once. The rearrangement joins TRBV18 to TRBJ1-6; the match to TRBD1 covers 8 bases. Germline assignment: CDR1 KGHSH and CDR2 LQKENI. V gave up 0 bases and J gave up 8 bases; unmatched junction bases: 3. The CDR3 sequence is 15 residues long. CDR3 DNA: TGTGCCAGCTCACCACCGGTGACAGGGGATTCACCCCTCCACTTT. Translated, it gives CASSPPVTGDSPLHF.

This clone was recorded once. The J gene is TRBJ1-6, the V gene TRBV5-6; no firm D call. Germline V CDR1 and CDR2: SGHDT, YYEEEE. The CDR3 runs to 15 residues. Between the trimmed V and J ends, which lost 2 bases and 3 bases, there was a span of 9 bases. CDR3 coding DNA: TGTGCCAGCAGCTTAAGACGGGACTATAATTCACCCCTCCACTTT. Its protein is CASSLRRDYNSPLHF.

This clone appeared a single time. This chain joins TRBV2 and TRBJ1-2; D unclear. The germline V gene encodes CDR1 SNHLY and CDR2 FYNNEI. The CDR3 contains 12 residues. The CDR3 loop reads CVTSWGNYGYTF. The DNA of the CDR3 is TGTGTCACCTCATGGGGTAACTATGGCTACACCTTC.

The rearrangement joins TRBV7-6 to TRBJ2-3; a possible D gene is TRBD2 (6 bases). Germline V gene data show CDR1 as SGHVS and CDR2 as FNYEAQ. The CDR3 sequence is 16 residues long. V shed 4 bases and J shed 1 base, with 15 bases lying between them. The CDR3 DNA sequence: TGTGCCAGCAGCTCTCTGGGAGGCGGGGGCACAGATACGCAGTATTTT. Translated: CASSSLGGGGTDTQYF.

This clone was seen only a few times. CDR3 residues: CASSKTLYEKLFF. CDR3 in DNA: TGTGCCAGCAGTAAGACACTTTATGAAAAACTGTTTTTT. V and J are TRBV6-5 and TRBJ1-4; no clear D. The CDR3 is made up of 13 amino acids. V was trimmed by 5 bases and J by 6 bases, leaving 10 bases between them. In germline, CDR1 is MNHEY, CDR2 SVGAGI.